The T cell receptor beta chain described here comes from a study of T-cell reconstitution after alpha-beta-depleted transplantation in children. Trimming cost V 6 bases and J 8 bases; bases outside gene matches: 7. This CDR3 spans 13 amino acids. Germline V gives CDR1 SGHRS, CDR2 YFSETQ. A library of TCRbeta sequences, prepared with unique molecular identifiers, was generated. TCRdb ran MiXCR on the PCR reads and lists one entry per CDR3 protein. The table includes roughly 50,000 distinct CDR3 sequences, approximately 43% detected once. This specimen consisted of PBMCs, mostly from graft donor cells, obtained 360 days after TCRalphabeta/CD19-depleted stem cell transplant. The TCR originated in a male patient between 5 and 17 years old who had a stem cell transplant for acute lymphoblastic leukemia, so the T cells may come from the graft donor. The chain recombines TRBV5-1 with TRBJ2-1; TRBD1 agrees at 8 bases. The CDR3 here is CASTLQGADEQFF. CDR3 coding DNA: TGCGCCAGCACCCTTCAGGGGGCTGATGAGCAGTTCTTC. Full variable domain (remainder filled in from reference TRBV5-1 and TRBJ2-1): KAGVTQTPRYLIKTRGQQVTLSCSPISGHRSVSWYQQTPGQGLQFLFEYFSETQRNKGNFPGRFSGRQFSNSRSEMNVSTLELGDSALYLCASTLQGADEQFFGPGTRLTVL.